Below, 16 T cell receptor beta chains from the same sample are listed, as sequenced in a study of T cell repertoires in cytomegalovirus infection (dated by TCRdb to between 2017 and 2020). Their antigen targets remain unknown. Sample treatment or condition, as interpreted from the label and publication: in vitro stimulation with specific CMV peptide epitopes to enrich CMV-specific T cells. Sequencing used an Illumina HiSeq 1500. In TCRdb, the public reads were trimmed at Q25 with fastp and aligned with MiXCR, with productive beta chains retained. Duplicate CDR3 protein sequences are folded into a single record with the most common DNA and genes. The sample contains 700,000 to 950,000 distinct CDR3 sequences, 30% to 35% of them found a single time. The top ten hold over 10% of the sample. Sequencing used cultured CD8+ T cells from PBMCs, obtained from culture after CMV antigen stimulation. The receptors here all came from a human donor in good health (CMV status not recorded). Some clones in this sample may be carry-over from other donors' samples.

The chain employs TRBV3-1 and TRBJ2-1, with a possible D match to TRBD1 (6 bases). Deletions cut 5 bases from V and 2 bases from J, with 10 bases between. Germline values: CDR1 LGHDT, CDR2 YNNKEL (reference sequence). This CDR3 contains 14 residues. CDR3 nucleotides: TGTGCCAGCAGCGGGGACATCCCCTACAATGAGCAGTTCTTC. Its translation is CASSGDIPYNEQFF.

This chain links TRBV6-5 with TRBJ2-1, with TRBD2 as a possible D gene (5 bases). Per germline, CDR1 MNHEY and CDR2 SVGAGI. The V gene lost 5 bases and the J gene lost 3 bases, with 11 bases spanning the gap. This CDR3 contains 14 residues. CDR3 in DNA: TGTGCCAGCAGTAGCGGTTTCAACTACAATGAGCAGTTCTTC. This translates into CASSSGFNYNEQFF.

This clonotype was seen a few times. This chain uses TRBV19 with TRBJ2-7, with D perhaps matching TRBD1 (6 bases). Germline lookup yields CDR1 LNHDA and CDR2 SQIVND (reference sequence). This CDR3 contains 13 residues. Between the trimmed V and J ends, which lost 2 bases and 3 bases, there was a span of 8 bases. CDR3 protein: CASSIQTGYEQYV. CDR3 nucleotides: TGTGCCAGTAGTATACAGACAGGCTACGAGCAGTACGTC.

This clonotype was seen more than once but under ten times. V gene TRBV7-9 combines with J gene TRBJ2-3; D is ambiguous. Between the trimmed V and J ends, which lost 3 bases and 6 bases, there was a span of 7 bases. The CDR3 sequence is 12 residues long. Germline V gives CDR1 SEHNR, CDR2 FQNEAQ (reference sequence). This CDR3 reads CASSLLVDTQYF. CDR3 nucleotides: TGTGCCAGCAGCTTGCTAGTGGATACGCAGTATTTT. Full variable domain (missing parts from reference TRBV7-9 and TRBJ2-3): DTGVSQNPRHKITKRGQNVTFRCDPISEHNRLYWYRQTLGQGPEFLTYFQNEAQLEKSRLLSDRFSAERPKGSFSTLEIQRTEQGDSAMYLCASSLLVDTQYFGPGTRLTVL.

The chain combines TRBV27 with TRBJ2-1, with TRBD2 matching 12 bases. V lost 8 bases and J lost 6; bases outside the gene matches: 5. The CDR3 has 14 residues. Germline V gives CDR1 MNHEY, CDR2 SMNVEV (reference sequence). CDR3 DNA: TGTGCCAGCGCCTCTAGCGGGGGGGTCAATGAGCAGTTCTTC. Its translation: CASASSGGVNEQFF.

This clonotype was picked up many times. The chain uses TRBV6-1 and TRBJ2-7, with D maybe TRBD1 (6 bases). This CDR3 contains 13 residues. The germline CDR1 and CDR2 sequences are MNHNS and SASEGT. With 10 bases removed from V and 3 bases from J, the gap between germline ends came to 16 bases. The CDR3, as DNA: TGTGCCACCCTTCCCCGGGACAACTACGAGCAGTACGTC. Its protein product is CATLPRDNYEQYV.

This chain joins TRBV6-1 and TRBJ2-3; D gene ambiguous. V dropped 1 base and J dropped 5 bases, with 7 bases sitting between them. The CDR3 spans 13 residues. Germline V lookup: CDR1 MNHNS, CDR2 SASEGT. The CDR3 DNA reads TGTGCCAGCAGTGAAGAGAGGCTAGATACGCAGTATTTT. Translating it yields CASSEERLDTQYF.

V and J are TRBV12-3 or TRBV12-4 and TRBJ1-2; D gene ambiguous. Trimming shortened V by 7 bases and J by 6 bases, and 15 bases separated the two germline ends. This CDR3 has 13 residues. CDR3 amino acids: CASTQTAWDGYTF. The CDR3 DNA sequence: TGTGCCAGCACCCAGACTGCCTGGGATGGCTACACCTTC.

This clonotype has more than one count but fewer than ten. V is TRBV7-9 and J is TRBJ2-7; TRBD2 might be the D (5 bases). The germline gives CDR1 SEHNR, CDR2 FQNEAQ (reference sequence). V lost 3 bases to trimming and J lost 0 bases, with 12 bases between them. The CDR3 covers 15 residues. CDR3 amino acids: CASSLVSGGSYEQYF. The CDR3 coding sequence is TGTGCCAGCAGCTTGGTCAGCGGCGGCTCCTACGAGCAGTACTTC.

This chain connects TRBV6-1 to TRBJ2-1, with 9 bases aligning to TRBD1. V was pared by 5 bases and J by 6 bases, with 5 bases of the junction left unmatched. Germline V gene data show CDR1 as MNHNS and CDR2 as SASEGT. The CDR3 has 14 residues. The CDR3 nucleotides read TGTGCCAGCAGTAAAGGGACAGGGCCCAATGAGCAGTTCTTC. Its protein product is CASSKGTGPNEQFF.

The chain recombines TRBV4-2 with TRBJ2-2; D may be TRBD1 or TRBD2 (5 bases each). Germline CDR1 LGHNA, CDR2 YNFKEQ. The CDR3 has 15 amino acids. V lost 0 bases to trimming and J lost 4 bases, with 9 bases between them. CDR3 bases: TGTGCCAGCAGCCAAGATTTGAGGGGCACCGGGGAGCTGTTTTTT. Amino acid sequence: CASSQDLRGTGELFF.

This clonotype was seen a handful of times. This chain connects TRBV9 to TRBJ2-5; TRBD2 matches 12 bases. Germline lookup yields CDR1 SGDLS and CDR2 YYNGEE. The CDR3 is 17 amino acids. V trimming: 3 bases; J trimming: 2 bases; junction bases outside the gene matches: 8. CDR3 bases: TGTGCCAGCAGCGCCGGATTCGGACTAGCGGGGCAAGAGACCCAGTACTTC. Protein sequence: CASSAGFGLAGQETQYF.

V is TRBV24-1 and J is TRBJ2-5, with D possibly matching TRBD2 (6 bases). V lost 4 bases, J lost 6 bases, and 14 bases lay in between. The germline V gene has CDR1 KGHDR and CDR2 SFDVKD. This CDR3 is 14 amino acids long. The CDR3 region is CATSDPNGRQTQYF. The CDR3 DNA follows: TGTGCCACCAGTGACCCCAACGGGAGACAGACCCAGTACTTC.

There are a few counts of this clonotype. This chain links TRBV7-8 with TRBJ2-7, with a tentative D call TRBD1 (6 bases). The CDR3 totals 16 residues. Trimming stripped 4 bases from V and 0 bases from J, with 16 bases between. Germline CDR1 SGHVS, CDR2 FQNEAQ. This CDR3 reads CASSSDLGADSYEQYF. CDR3 DNA: TGTGCCAGCAGCTCCGACTTGGGGGCCGACTCCTACGAGCAGTACTTC.

The chain employs TRBV5-5 and TRBJ2-7, with TRBD1 matching 7 bases. Germline lookup yields CDR1 SGHKS and CDR2 YYEKEE (reference sequence). The CDR3 has 14 amino acids. V was clipped by 6 bases and J by 2 bases; unmatched bases: 8. The CDR3 sequence is CASTFDRDPYEQYF. Here the CDR3 DNA reads TGTGCCAGCACCTTTGACAGGGATCCCTACGAGCAGTACTTC.

The sample holds many counts of this clonotype. This rearrangement joins TRBV7-2 to TRBJ2-1, with 8 bases lining up with TRBD2. CDR1 is SGHTA, CDR2 FQGNSA, per germline. The CDR3 is made up of 14 amino acids. Unmatched junction bases numbered 5, after V lost 5 bases and J lost 5 bases. The CDR3 DNA is TGTGCCAGCAGCCCCGGCGGGGGGCACAATGAGCAGTTCTTC. It is translated as CASSPGGGHNEQFF.